These 12 T cell receptor beta chains originate from one sample sequenced in a study. A single record per CDR3 protein comes from TCRdb applying MiXCR to the 5' RACE reads. Of approximately 50,000 distinct CDR3 sequences listed, less than 30% are singletons. Treg sorting used a CD4+CD25+CD127-/low gate. The sequencing sample was made of tumor-infiltrating Tregs sorted from the breast tumor. The receptors here all came from a female donor with breast cancer.

This chain links TRBV5-5 with TRBJ2-5; D is tentatively TRBD1 or TRBD2 (5 bases each). V lost 3 bases to trimming and J lost 1 base, with 10 bases between them. This CDR3 contains 14 residues. Germline assignment: CDR1 SGHKS and CDR2 YYEKEE (reference sequence). The CDR3 sequence is CASSSGTFQETQYF. Here the CDR3 DNA reads TGTGCCAGCAGCTCCGGGACCTTCCAAGAGACCCAGTACTTC.

This chain connects TRBV20-1 to TRBJ1-2, with 8 nucleotides matching TRBD1. The germline gives CDR1 DFQATT, CDR2 SNEGSKA (reference sequence). This CDR3 has 13 amino acids. V lost 1 base to trimming and J lost 8 bases; unmatched junction nucleotides: 6. CDR3: CSARGQGAGGYTF. The CDR3 DNA follows: TGCAGTGCTAGAGGGCAGGGGGCAGGCGGCTACACCTTC.

The chain uses TRBV12-3 or TRBV12-4 and TRBJ2-2; TRBD1 matches 7 bases. The ends lost 6 bases at V and 0 bases at J; junction bases unmatched: 10. The CDR3 is 17 amino acids. CDR3 sequence (DNA): TGTGCCAGCAGCACAATCAGGACAGGAGCGAACACCGGGGAGCTGTTTTTT. Translated: CASSTIRTGANTGELFF.

This clonotype was found many times. The chain combines TRBV7-2 with TRBJ2-7; D is possibly TRBD1 or TRBD2 (6 bases each). The CDR3 runs to 13 residues. Germline CDR1 reads SGHTA; CDR2 reads FQGNSA. Trimming removed 5 bases at V and 6 bases at J, with 14 bases between. CDR3 in DNA: TGTGCCAGCAGCCAAACCGGGGGCGGCGAGCAGTACTTC. Translated, it gives CASSQTGGGEQYF.

This clonotype was recorded many times. This chain uses TRBV20-1 with TRBJ1-1, with no clear D. Germline V gives CDR1 DFQATT, CDR2 SNEGSKA (reference sequence). With 7 bases removed from V and 6 bases from J, the gap between germline ends came to 15 bases. This CDR3 has 12 amino acids. This chain's CDR3 is CSVGDWVAEAFF. The CDR3 region has the DNA TGCAGTGTAGGTGATTGGGTTGCTGAAGCTTTCTTT.

The genes are TRBV13 and TRBJ1-1, with no clear D. The CDR3 is 14 amino acids. Germline values: CDR1 PRHDT, CDR2 FYEKMQ (reference sequence). Between the trimmed V and J ends, which lost 0 bases and 0 bases, there was a span of 5 bases. The CDR3 loop is CASSLGHMNTEAFF. Written as DNA, the CDR3 is TGTGCCAGCAGCTTAGGACATATGAACACTGAAGCTTTCTTT.

In DNA, the CDR3 is TGTGCCAGCAGCTTAGTTCTGGGCGGCACTGAAGCTTTCTTT. Translating it yields CASSLVLGGTEAFF. V is TRBV7-2 and J is TRBJ1-1; D call uncertain. Per germline, CDR1 SGHTA and CDR2 FQGNSA. The V and J ends lost 1 base and 4 bases respectively, with 10 bases between them. The CDR3 length is 14 residues.

This chain links TRBV10-1 with TRBJ2-2, with D possibly called TRBD1 or TRBD2 (5 bases each). V dropped 8 bases and J dropped 3 bases, with 7 bases sitting between them. From germline, CDR1 is WNHNN and CDR2 SYGVQD (reference sequence). The CDR3 loop spans 12 amino acids. In DNA form, the CDR3 reads TGCGCCAGCCAGGGAGACACCGGGGAGCTGTTTTTT. Translating gives CASQGDTGELFF.

The chain uses TRBV11-2 and TRBJ1-3; no definite D call. The CDR3 covers 12 residues. Trimming pared 5 bases from V and 8 bases from J, leaving 10 bases between. Per the germline V gene, CDR1 is SGHAT and CDR2 is FQNNGV. CDR3 in amino acids: CASSPPVDTIYF. The CDR3 DNA reads TGTGCCAGCAGCCCCCCGGTAGACACCATATATTTT.

The chain has TRBV18 and TRBJ2-3; D ambiguous. The CDR3 is made up of 15 amino acids. The V and J ends lost 0 bases and 3 bases respectively, with 10 bases between them. CDR1 and CDR2 from the germline V gene are KGHSH and LQKENI. This CDR3 is CASSPPSLGTDTQYF. The CDR3 nucleotides are TGTGCCAGCTCACCACCTAGCTTAGGGACAGATACGCAGTATTTT.

Regarding this clonotype: One end of the junction varies from germline; a read error may be responsible. The V call is TRBV6-6, the J call TRBJ2-1; unclear D gene. Germline CDR1 reads MNHNY; CDR2 reads SVGAGI (reference sequence). This CDR3 comprises 13 residues. CDR3 DNA sequence: TGTGCCCGCAGTCCGAGGCCCGGGTTTGAGCAGTTCTTC. This codes for CARSPRPGFEQFF.

The V and J genes are TRBV10-1 and TRBJ2-7; 7 bases align to TRBD2. CDR3 length equals 15 residues. Germline V gene sequence: CDR1 WNHNN, CDR2 SYGVQD (reference sequence). The V gene end was trimmed by 7 bases and the J gene end by 6 bases; junction bases not matched to a gene: 15. The CDR3 is CASNASLGSGTEQYF. The CDR3 region has the DNA TGCGCCAGCAATGCGTCGCTCGGCAGCGGGACCGAGCAGTACTTC.